Here is one T cell receptor beta chain with its context. This clonotype has at least ten counts. Its target antigen remains unknown. No clone much larger than this one lies a single base away; base qualities are absent. This specimen belongs to a study of T cells in Graves' hyperthyroidism and ophthalmopathy (dated by TCRdb to the late 2010s). Background on the whole study: Peripheral blood samples were taken at initial diagnosis, before any treatment was given. In roughly six Graves' hyperthyroidism patients, the study also compared T-cell repertoires from thyroid tissue with T-cell repertoires from blood. An independent validation cohort of 18 to 20 hyperthyroidism patients and roughly 16 patients who later progressed to ophthalmopathy tested prospective prediction of ophthalmopathy. TCR V-J signatures able to tell the groups apart were searched for in a discovery cohort of 100 patients, of whom roughly 42 had Graves' ophthalmopathy and about 60 had stable Graves' hyperthyroidism. After blood sampling, hyperthyroidism patients were treated with methimazole at a starting dose of 30 mg daily, and ophthalmopathy patients were treated with high-dose intravenous methylprednisolone. The roughly 90 discovery patients were divided at random into training and test sets in a 7:3 ratio. According to the paper, TCR Vbeta CDR3 sequencing was carried out on more than 120 peripheral blood samples, which came from 40 to 45 ophthalmopathy, fewer than 80 hyperthyroidism and roughly 17 progressor patients. Broad study findings and their caveats: In validation, the model predicted progression to ophthalmopathy a median of about 6.8 months before onset, with roughly 70% sensitivity and 72.22% specificity. Ophthalmopathy was separated from stable hyperthyroidism by a 13 V-J signature model, with just over 85% sensitivity and 81% to 82% specificity obtained in cross-validation and 80%/75% obtained in testing. No statistical method was used to fix the sample size in advance, and group allocation was not hidden from the investigators. Most expanded thyroid clonotypes (frequency above 0.001) were also detected in blood, suggesting blood repertoires may reflect thyroid immune responses.

Amplification of TCR beta CDR3 regions was carried out from RNA transcripts. For the first round of RT-PCR on the TCR CDR3, the HTBI primer set was used together with the Qiagen OneStep RT-PCR kit. A second multiplex PCR round built the libraries, followed by size selection and purification. Paired-end sequencing of the libraries was performed with 100 bp reads on an Illumina HiSeq2000. As for the original processing: SOAPnuke was used to process the raw data, removing reads that contained adapters or uncalled bases, had a mean Phred below 15, or lacked an exact match to the constant primer or identifier. High-quality paired reads were merged with COPE v1.2.5, and unique nucleotide sequences were defined as clonotypes. MiTCR v1.1 was used to align clonotypes to the IMGT TRBV, TRBD and TRBJ reference segments. Analysis was restricted to V-J combinations with a frequency above 0.0001, which covered about 99% of repertoires. The TCS score was defined as F50 (clonal expansion) divided by E x V (chaos), with BLOSUM62-based TCRdist calculated between CDR3 peptides within each V-J. Welch's t-statistics and random forest reduced approximately 520 V-J features to roughly 13, which were used in a naive Bayes classifier (R e1071). The Morisita-Horn index was used to measure how similar the thyroid and blood repertoires were. TCRdb cleaned the public reads at Q25 with fastp, built clones with MiXCR and kept in-frame beta chains. Identical CDR3 protein sequences are pooled into one entry, listed with their most common genes and DNA. The V and J calls come from TCRdb's annotation, not from the publication. The table for this sample lists around 35,000 distinct CDR3 sequences; under 60% of them were counted only once. The ten largest make up about a sixth of the sample.

Ophthalmopathy patients had moderately to severely active disease, with a Clinical Activity Score of 3 or more, a NOSPECS grade of 4 or more, and a disease duration of less than 3 months. The study excluded patients with uncontrolled infections, other autoimmune diseases, pregnancy or lactation. Diagnoses were based on clinical symptoms, serum thyroxine and TRAb, thyroid ultrasound and orbital computed tomography. PBMCs were isolated from 8 to 10 ml of fresh peripheral blood by Ficoll-Paque density gradient centrifugation. Total RNA was extracted using Trizol reagent, and RNA quality was assessed on an Agilent 2100 Bioanalyzer. The germline V gene gives CDR1 as MGHRA and CDR2 as YSYEKL. The CDR3, cysteine through phenylalanine, is 16 amino acids long. The retained sequence is limited to the CDR3, 48 bases, with the frame set at the first base. Between the V and J ends, shortened by 2 bases and 2 bases respectively, the junction contains 14 bases.

The chain is assembled from TRBV4-1 and TRBJ2-3; TRBD2 might be the D gene, on 6 matching bases. This clonotype was obtained from a man aged 40-49 years with Graves' ophthalmopathy. The source material was blood. The sequenced DNA: TGCGCCAGCAGCCAAACCCTTCCGGGAGACACAGATACGCAGTATTTT. This translates into CASSQTLPGDTDTQYF.